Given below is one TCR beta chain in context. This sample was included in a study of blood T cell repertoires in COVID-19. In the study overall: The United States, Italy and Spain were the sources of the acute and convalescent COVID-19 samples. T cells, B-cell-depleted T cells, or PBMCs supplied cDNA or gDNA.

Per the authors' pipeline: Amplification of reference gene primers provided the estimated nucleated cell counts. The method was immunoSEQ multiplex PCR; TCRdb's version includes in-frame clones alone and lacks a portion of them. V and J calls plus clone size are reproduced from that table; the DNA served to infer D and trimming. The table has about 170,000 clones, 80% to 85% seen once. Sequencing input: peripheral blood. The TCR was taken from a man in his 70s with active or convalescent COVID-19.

The CDR3, as DNA: TGTGCCAGCAGTTACGGCGGGAGGGGGCCGCGCAATGAGCAGTTCTTC. Its translation is CASSYGGRGPRNEQFF. This chain links TRBV6-5 with TRBJ2-1; 9 bases line up with TRBD2. The germline V gene encodes CDR1 MNHEY and CDR2 SVGAGI. This CDR3 is 16 amino acids long. J was trimmed by 6 bases and V by 2 bases; bases with no gene match: 8.